These 26 T cell receptor beta chains were sequenced from one sample in a study of shared clonotypes between healthy human individuals. The data were produced by immunoSEQ multiplex PCR, yet TCRdb's version contains in-frame clones alone and is incomplete. The table shows approximately 700,000 clones, with around 73% occurring only once. Specimen: memory CD4+ T cells sorted from blood. Subset denoted: CD45RA-negative fraction. These receptors all stem from a woman aged 25 to 39 in good health.

In this sample, this clone turned up once. The chain links TRBV27 to TRBJ2-1, with a weak D call TRBD2 (5 bases). CDR1 and CDR2 (germline): MNHEY, SMNVEV (reference sequence). The CDR3 sequence is 17 residues long. Trimming took 8 bases from V and 5 from J, leaving 25 bases between them. Written as DNA, the CDR3 is TGTGCCAGCTCTTTATCGCGGGCGACCAGCAGGCACAATGAGCAGTTCTTC. The encoded protein is CASSLSRATSRHNEQFF.

V gene TRBV18 combines with J gene TRBJ1-4; a possible D gene is TRBD1 (6 bases). Germline V gene sequence: CDR1 KGHSH, CDR2 LQKENI. Deletions cut 4 bases from V and 1 base from J, with 10 bases between. This CDR3 comprises 15 residues. The CDR3 DNA reads TGTGCCAGCTCACTCCTAGGGGGAACTAATGAAAAACTGTTTTTT. Protein: CASSLLGGTNEKLFF.

The gene calls are TRBV9 and TRBJ1-2; D unclear. The ends were cut back, 0 bases at V and 7 bases at J, with 13 bases in the middle. The germline V gene has CDR1 SGDLS and CDR2 YYNGEE. This CDR3 contains 14 residues. CDR3: CASSVDQVLRGYTF. The CDR3 DNA reads as TGTGCCAGCAGCGTAGATCAGGTTTTACGTGGCTACACCTTC.

This rearrangement joins TRBV4-2 to TRBJ1-5; D gene unclear. V was clipped by 1 base and J by 2 bases, with 9 bases between them. The germline V gene encodes CDR1 LGHNA and CDR2 YNFKEQ. The CDR3 spans 15 residues. The CDR3 sequence: CASSQGGVGNQPQHF. As DNA, the CDR3 is TGTGCCAGCAGCCAAGGCGGGGTTGGCAATCAGCCCCAGCATTTT.

The V gene is TRBV25-1, the J gene TRBJ2-5; 7 positions match TRBD1. The CDR3 totals 15 residues. Germline CDR1 is MGHDK and CDR2 is SYGVNS. The V gene end was trimmed by 3 bases and the J gene end by 2 bases; junction bases not matched to a gene: 6. The CDR3 loop reads CASSDSDREQETQYF. The CDR3 region has the DNA TGTGCCAGCAGTGACTCAGACAGGGAACAAGAGACCCAGTACTTC.

This clone was counted a single time. The J gene is TRBJ2-7, the V gene TRBV28, with D possibly being TRBD2 (6 bases). Deletions cut 7 bases from V and 2 bases from J, with 18 bases between. The CDR3 is made up of 15 amino acids. CDR1 is MDHEN and CDR2 is SYDVKM in the germline V gene. CDR3 amino acids: CASTSGGVATYEQYF. As DNA, the CDR3 is TGTGCCAGCACCTCCGGAGGGGTGGCAACCTACGAGCAGTACTTC. The full variable domain, in which reference TRBV28 and TRBJ2-7 provide the parts outside the CDR3, is DVKVTQSSRYLVKRTGEKVFLECVQDMDHENMFWYRQDPGLGLRLIYFSYDVKMKEKGDIPEGYSVSREKKERFSLILESASTNQTSMYLCASTSGGVATYEQYFGPGTRLTVT.

This chain links TRBV5-1 with TRBJ2-5, with TRBD2 matching over 14 bases. This CDR3 is 17 amino acids long. Unmatched junction bases numbered 2, after V lost 0 bases and J lost 1 base. CDR1 SGHRS and CDR2 YFSETQ come from the germline V gene. In nucleotides, the CDR3 is TGCGCCAGCAGCTTGGGTGGGACTAGCGGGGGCCAAGAGACCCAGTACTTC. Translating gives CASSLGGTSGGQETQYF. Supplemented by reference TRBV5-1 and TRBJ2-5, the full variable domain reads KAGVTQTPRYLIKTRGQQVTLSCSPISGHRSVSWYQQTPGQGLQFLFEYFSETQRNKGNFPGRFSGRQFSNSRSEMNVSTLELGDSALYLCASSLGGTSGGQETQYFGPGTRLLVL.

The chain joins TRBV20-1 to TRBJ1-1; D ambiguous. The CDR3 has 11 amino acids. V lost 5 bases, J lost 9 bases, and 13 bases lay in between. Germline V gives CDR1 DFQATT, CDR2 SNEGSKA (reference sequence). The CDR3 region has the DNA TGCAGTGCTCAGACGGGATCCAAAGCTTTCTTT. The encoded protein is CSAQTGSKAFF.

V is TRBV5-1 and J is TRBJ1-1; D gene uncertain. The CDR3 has 14 amino acids. The germline gives CDR1 SGHRS, CDR2 YFSETQ. V was cut by 4 bases and J by 4 bases, with 14 bases left in between. The CDR3 DNA follows: TGCGCCAGCAGCCCTGGACGCACAGCCACTGAAGCTTTCTTT. This sequence encodes CASSPGRTATEAFF. Full variable domain (remainder filled in from reference TRBV5-1 and TRBJ1-1): KAGVTQTPRYLIKTRGQQVTLSCSPISGHRSVSWYQQTPGQGLQFLFEYFSETQRNKGNFPGRFSGRQFSNSRSEMNVSTLELGDSALYLCASSPGRTATEAFFGQGTRLTVV.

The chain couples TRBV4-2 to TRBJ2-7; TRBD2 matches 11 bases. This CDR3 is built from 15 residues. V lost 6 bases, J lost 4 bases, and 8 bases stayed unmatched. CDR1 LGHNA and CDR2 YNFKEQ come from the germline V gene. The CDR3 DNA reads as TGTGCCAGCAGGGGGACGACTAGCGGGGAATACGAGCAGTACTTC. Protein product: CASRGTTSGEYEQYF.

About this clone: A much more abundant neighbour one base away suggests this may be a read error. Other DNA sequences in this specimen translate into the identical CDR3. CDR3 sequence: CASSRGSYEQYF. In DNA form, the CDR3 reads TGTGCCAGCAGTCGAGGCTCCTACGAGCAGTACTTC. V gene TRBV2 combines with J gene TRBJ2-7, with D hard to call. Between the trimmed V and J ends, which lost 5 bases and 0 bases, there was a span of 5 bases. This CDR3 spans 12 amino acids. Looked up from germline, CDR1 is SNHLY and CDR2 is FYNNEI. Together with reference TRBV2 and TRBJ2-7, the CDR3 gives the full variable domain: EPEVTQTPSHQVTQMGQEVILRCVPISNHLYFYWYRQILGQKVEFLVSFYNNEISEKSEIFDDQFSVERPDGSNFTLKIRSTKLEDSAMYFCASSRGSYEQYFGPGTRLTVT.

The chain recombines TRBV28 with TRBJ1-3; 9 nucleotides match TRBD1. V was pared by 6 bases and J by 0 bases, with 6 bases of the junction left unmatched. The CDR3 has 16 amino acids. CDR1 is MDHEN, CDR2 SYDVKM, per germline. The CDR3 spells CASRGTGHHSGNTIYF. The CDR3 DNA is TGTGCCAGCAGGGGGACAGGGCACCACTCTGGAAACACCATATATTTT.

CDR3 sequence: CASSLGARAYEQYF. CDR3 in DNA: TGTGCCAGCAGCTTAGGTGCCAGAGCCTACGAGCAGTACTTC. This chain connects TRBV7-2 to TRBJ2-7; D unclear. Trimming pared 1 base from V and 2 bases from J, leaving 9 bases between. The CDR3 loop spans 14 amino acids. CDR1 and CDR2 (germline): SGHTA, FQGNSA.

The chain employs TRBV28 and TRBJ2-2; 10 bases map to TRBD2. CDR3 length equals 16 residues. Germline trimming cut 7 bases from V and 5 bases from J; bases unmatched to any gene: 10. Germline assignment: CDR1 MDHEN and CDR2 SYDVKM. The DNA of the CDR3 is TGTGCCAGCACCAGACCCGGGACTAGCGTGACCGGGGAGCTGTTTTTT. It specifies CASTRPGTSVTGELFF.

This chain joins TRBV18 and TRBJ2-7; 10 bases line up with TRBD1. In germline, CDR1 is KGHSH, CDR2 LQKENI. V was pared by 3 bases and J by 6 bases, with 8 bases of the junction left unmatched. CDR3 length: 15 residues. The chain's CDR3 is CASSPSTGQGREQYF. The CDR3 nucleotides are TGTGCCAGCTCACCCTCCACGGGACAGGGGCGCGAGCAGTACTTC.

In its sample, this clone was seen once. The V gene is TRBV6-5, the J gene TRBJ1-5, with D hard to call. The germline V and J ends were trimmed by 4 bases and 2 bases, with 9 bases remaining between them. Per germline, CDR1 MNHEY and CDR2 SVGAGI. The CDR3 contains 14 residues. The CDR3 sequence is CASSSGRGNQPQHF. CDR3 bases: TGTGCCAGCAGTTCCGGACGCGGCAATCAGCCCCAGCATTTT.

The chain combines TRBV7-7 with TRBJ2-5; D perhaps matches TRBD2 (5 bases). The CDR3 is 14 amino acids. With 1 base removed from V and 4 bases from J, the gap between germline ends came to 10 bases. Germline V gene lookup returns CDR1 SSHAT and CDR2 FNYEAQ (reference sequence). CDR3: CASSLGGWGETQYF. The CDR3 DNA reads TGTGCCAGCAGCTTAGGAGGGTGGGGAGAGACCCAGTACTTC.

There are many counts of this clone. This sequence joins TRBV2 and TRBJ2-6, with D tentatively TRBD1 (6 bases). Looked up from germline, CDR1 is SNHLY and CDR2 is FYNNEI. The V and J ends lost 5 bases and 0 bases respectively, with 14 bases between them. The CDR3 has 17 residues. CDR3 sequence (DNA): TGTGCCAGCAGTTATCAAACAGGGAGCTCTGGGGCCAACGTCCTGACTTTC. Its translation is CASSYQTGSSGANVLTF.

This clone came up many times. The V call is TRBV6-6, the J call TRBJ1-2, with D unresolved. The CDR3 extends over 13 amino acids. Germline V gives CDR1 MNHNY, CDR2 SVGAGI (reference sequence). V was cut by 5 bases and J by 4 bases, with 11 bases left in between. For the CDR3, the DNA is TGTGCCAGCAGTCCACGACAACGCTATGGCTACACCTTC. Translated, it gives CASSPRQRYGYTF.

As DNA, the CDR3 is TGCAGCGTGCGGGACTCTGGGAGAGTGACCCAGTACTTC. Residues: CSVRDSGRVTQYF. The rearrangement links TRBV29-1 to TRBJ2-5; D possibly corresponds to TRBD2 (6 bases). V was cut by 6 bases and J by 7 bases, with 18 bases left in between. Germline CDR1 SQVTM, CDR2 ANQGSEA. This CDR3 region has 13 residues.

V is TRBV6-5 and J is TRBJ1-1, with TRBD1 matching over 7 bases. The V gene end was trimmed by 5 bases and the J gene end by 11 bases; junction bases not matched to a gene: 11. Germline V gene sequence: CDR1 MNHEY, CDR2 SVGAGI. The CDR3 runs to 13 residues. The CDR3 bases are TGTGCCAGCAGTCCGGACAGGTCGAAGCCGGCTTTCTTT. This translates into CASSPDRSKPAFF.

The chain carries TRBV5-1 and TRBJ2-5; D call uncertain. Germline V CDR1 and CDR2: SGHRS, YFSETQ. The CDR3 covers 12 residues. V lost 7 bases, J lost 5 bases, and 12 bases lay in between. The CDR3 region has the DNA TGCGCCAGCTCAGAGAATTTGGAGACCCAGTACTTC. Its translation is CASSENLETQYF.

This chain connects TRBV4-1 to TRBJ2-2; D unresolved. The CDR3 has 13 amino acids. Germline assignment: CDR1 MGHRA and CDR2 YSYEKL. V gave up 3 bases and J gave up 3 bases, with 5 bases separating them. The CDR3 spells CASSHGYTGELFF. The CDR3 coding sequence is TGCGCCAGCAGCCACGGATACACCGGGGAGCTGTTTTTT.

A remark on this clone: The sample has other DNA sequences that encode this CDR3 too. V and J are TRBV5-1 and TRBJ1-1; 9 bases map to TRBD1. With V trimmed by 4 bases and J by 4 bases, 2 bases remained unmatched. Germline CDR1 and CDR2: SGHRS and YFSETQ. CDR3 length: 13 residues. Here the CDR3 reads CASSGDRVTEAFF. CDR3 nucleotide sequence: TGCGCCAGCAGCGGGGACAGGGTCACTGAAGCTTTCTTT.

The rearrangement links TRBV11-2 to TRBJ1-4; D unresolved. The germline gives CDR1 SGHAT, CDR2 FQNNGV. This CDR3 comprises 15 residues. V lost 4 bases to trimming and J lost 5 bases, with 14 bases between them. The CDR3: CASSSLRTKNEKLFF. CDR3 nucleotide sequence: TGTGCCAGCAGCTCCCTCCGGACCAAAAATGAAAAACTGTTTTTT.

The rearrangement uses TRBV9 and TRBJ2-3, with TRBD2 matching 10 bases. J was trimmed by 5 bases and V by 3 bases; bases with no gene match: 3. Germline V lookup: CDR1 SGDLS, CDR2 YYNGEE. The CDR3 runs 14 residues. CDR3 in DNA: TGTGCCAGCAGCGACCGGACTAGCGGAGATACGCAGTATTTT. Translation gives CASSDRTSGDTQYF.